This TCR beta chain originates from a study of blood T cell repertoires in COVID-19. With 4 bases removed from V and 1 base from J, the gap between germline ends came to 10 bases. The germline V gene has CDR1 MNHEY and CDR2 SVGEGT. The CDR3 runs 14 residues. The table came from immunoSEQ multiplex PCR; TCRdb's copy has only in-frame clones and leaves some out. The repertoire includes 300,000 to 350,000 clones, around 83% of them detected once, and approximately 3.1% sits in the top ten. The V call is TRBV6-2 or TRBV6-3, the J call TRBJ1-1; no definite D call. The sample was peripheral blood. The source of this sequence is a young man with active or convalescent COVID-19. CDR3 bases: TGTGCCAGCAGTTCCCATACAGAGAACACTGAAGCTTTCTTT. Its protein product is CASSSHTENTEAFF.